This T cell receptor beta chain was captured in a study of identifying expanded T cells in peripheral blood. No infections or other immune events were documented during collection. V was clipped by 3 bases and J by 1 base, with 22 bases between them. Germline CDR1 and CDR2: LGHNA and YSLEER. The CDR3 runs 18 residues. Points on this clone: Its antigen remains unknown.

Sequenced by immunoSEQ multiplex PCR; TCRdb stores in-frame clones only, minus some. The data show some 99,000 clones, about 88% seen once. Broader study findings: Technical replicates showed around 1.1 changed clones; roughly two weeks about 16; four weeks 19. Clone count variance between approximately two-week samples rose with total template count.

This chain uses TRBV4-3 with TRBJ2-7; D is perhaps TRBD1 or TRBD2 (5 bases each). This TCR was recovered from a person aged 18-69 years in good health. Specimen: blood. The CDR3 is CASSQIDNRDEKSYEQYF. CDR3 sequence (DNA): TGCGCCAGCAGCCAGATAGACAACCGGGACGAAAAATCCTACGAGCAGTACTTC.